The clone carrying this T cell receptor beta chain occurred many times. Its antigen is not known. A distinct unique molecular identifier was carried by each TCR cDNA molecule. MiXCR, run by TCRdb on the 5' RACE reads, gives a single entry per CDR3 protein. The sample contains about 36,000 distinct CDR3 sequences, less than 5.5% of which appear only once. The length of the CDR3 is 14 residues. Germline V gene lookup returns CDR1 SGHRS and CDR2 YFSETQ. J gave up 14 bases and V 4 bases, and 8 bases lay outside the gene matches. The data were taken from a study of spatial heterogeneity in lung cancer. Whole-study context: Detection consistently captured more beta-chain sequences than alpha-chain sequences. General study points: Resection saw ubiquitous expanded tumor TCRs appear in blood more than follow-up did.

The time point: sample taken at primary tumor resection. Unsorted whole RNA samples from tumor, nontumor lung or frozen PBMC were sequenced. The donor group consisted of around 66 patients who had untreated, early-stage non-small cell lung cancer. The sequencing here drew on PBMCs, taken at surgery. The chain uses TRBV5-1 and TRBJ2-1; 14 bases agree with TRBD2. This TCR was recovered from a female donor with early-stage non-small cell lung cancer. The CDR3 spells CASSPMGLAGVEFF. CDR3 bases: TGCGCCAGCAGCCCCATGGGACTAGCGGGGGTAGAGTTCTTC.